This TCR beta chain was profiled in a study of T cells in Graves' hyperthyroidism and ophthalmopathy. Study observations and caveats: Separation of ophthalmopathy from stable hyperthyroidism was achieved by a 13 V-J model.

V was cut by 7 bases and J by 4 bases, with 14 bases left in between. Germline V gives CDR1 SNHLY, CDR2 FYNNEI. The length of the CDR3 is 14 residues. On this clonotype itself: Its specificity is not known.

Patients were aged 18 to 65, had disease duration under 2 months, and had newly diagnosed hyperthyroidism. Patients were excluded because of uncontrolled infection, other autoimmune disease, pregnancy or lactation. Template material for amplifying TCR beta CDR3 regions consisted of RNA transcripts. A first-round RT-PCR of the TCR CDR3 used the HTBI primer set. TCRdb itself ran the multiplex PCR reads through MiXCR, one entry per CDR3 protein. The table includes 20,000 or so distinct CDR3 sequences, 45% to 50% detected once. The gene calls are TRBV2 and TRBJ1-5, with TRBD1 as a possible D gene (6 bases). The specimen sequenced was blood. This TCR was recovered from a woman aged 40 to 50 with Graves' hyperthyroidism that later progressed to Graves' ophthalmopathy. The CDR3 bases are TGTGCCAGCAATCAGGGGTTTGGGAATCAGCCCCAGCATTTT. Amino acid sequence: CASNQGFGNQPQHF.